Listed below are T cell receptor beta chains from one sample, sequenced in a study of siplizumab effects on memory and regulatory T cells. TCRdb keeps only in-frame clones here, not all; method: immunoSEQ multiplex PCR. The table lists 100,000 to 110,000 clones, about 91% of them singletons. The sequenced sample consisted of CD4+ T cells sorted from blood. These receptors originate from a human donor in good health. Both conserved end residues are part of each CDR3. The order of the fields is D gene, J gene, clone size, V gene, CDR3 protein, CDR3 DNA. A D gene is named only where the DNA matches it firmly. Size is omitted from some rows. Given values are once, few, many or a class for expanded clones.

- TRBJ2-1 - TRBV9 CASSSGLTSYNEQFF TGTGCCAGCAGCTCCGGACTAACCTCCTACAATGAGCAGTTCTTC
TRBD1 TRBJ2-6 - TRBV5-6 CASSWGQTSGANVLTF TGTGCCAGCAGCTGGGGACAGACCTCTGGGGCCAACGTCCTGACTTTC
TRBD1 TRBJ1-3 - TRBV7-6 CASSPRTGLGNTIYF TGTGCCAGCAGCCCCAGGACAGGGTTGGGAAACACCATATATTTT
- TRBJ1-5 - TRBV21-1 CASSKRRAGVYNQPQHF TGTGCCAGCAGCAAAAGGAGGGCCGGAGTCTACAATCAGCCCCAGCATTTT
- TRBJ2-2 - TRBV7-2 CATTRTANTGELFF TGTGCCACCACTAGGACAGCTAACACCGGGGAGCTGTTTTTT
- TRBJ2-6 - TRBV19 CACGGISAGANVLTF TGTGCCTGCGGGGGCATCTCGGCTGGGGCCAACGTCCTGACTTTC
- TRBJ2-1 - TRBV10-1 CASSELSRGGNEQFF TGCGCCAGCAGTGAGTTAAGCCGGGGCGGGAATGAGCAGTTCTTC
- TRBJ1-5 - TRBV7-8 CASSLVGINQPQHF TGTGCCAGCAGCTTAGTTGGGATCAATCAGCCCCAGCATTTT
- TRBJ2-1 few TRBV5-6 CASSDTGRYRNEQFF TGTGCCAGCAGCGACACAGGGAGGTACCGCAATGAGCAGTTCTTC
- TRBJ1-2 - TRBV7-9 CASSSVGNYGYTF TGTGCCAGCAGCTCAGTGGGAAACTATGGCTACACCTTC
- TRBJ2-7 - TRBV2 CASSEGPRYEQYF TGTGCCAGCAGTGAGGGACCCCGATACGAGCAGTACTTC
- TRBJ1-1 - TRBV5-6 CASSRWLEAFF TGTGCCAGCAGCCGTTGGTTGGAAGCTTTCTTT
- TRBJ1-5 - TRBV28 CASSLVAFGNQPQHF TGTGCCAGCAGTTTAGTAGCGTTTGGCAATCAGCCCCAGCATTTT
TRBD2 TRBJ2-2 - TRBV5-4 CASSLSGGGTGELFF TGTGCCAGCAGCTTGAGCGGGGGCGGCACCGGGGAGCTGTTTTTT
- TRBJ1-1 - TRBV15 CATSRDRGTEAFF TGTGCCACCAGCAGAGATCGAGGGACTGAAGCTTTCTTT
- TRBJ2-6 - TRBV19 CASSRDRLRGTGANVLTF TGTGCCAGTAGTCGAGATCGCCTACGAGGGACCGGGGCCAACGTCCTGACTTTC
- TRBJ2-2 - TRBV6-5 CASRPLANTGELFF TGTGCCAGCAGGCCACTAGCGAACACCGGGGAGCTGTTTTTT
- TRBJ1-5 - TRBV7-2 CASSPPGQPQHF TGTGCCAGCAGCCCTCCCGGTCAGCCCCAGCATTTT
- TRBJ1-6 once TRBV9 CASSVVREGSPLHF TGTGCCAGCAGCGTAGTTAGGGAGGGTTCACCCCTCCACTTT
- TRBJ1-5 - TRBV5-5 CASSLYQGPNQPQHF TGTGCCAGCAGCTTGTATCAGGGTCCCAATCAGCCCCAGCATTTT
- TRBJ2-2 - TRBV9 CASSLRDGAGELFF TGTGCCAGCAGTCTCCGGGACGGGGCCGGGGAGCTGTTTTTT
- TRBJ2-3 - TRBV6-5 CASSSTGRTDTQYF TGTGCCAGCAGTTCGACGGGCCGCACAGATACGCAGTATTTT
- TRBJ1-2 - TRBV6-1 CASRARDAGGYTF TGTGCCAGCAGAGCCCGGGACGCGGGGGGCTACACCTTC
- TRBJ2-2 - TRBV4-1 CASSQRLGANTGELFF TGCGCCAGCAGCCAACGACTGGGAGCGAACACCGGGGAGCTGTTTTTT
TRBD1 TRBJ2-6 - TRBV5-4 CASSPAAPTGAGANVLTF TGTGCCAGCAGCCCCGCGGCGCCAACAGGGGCTGGGGCCAACGTCCTGACTTTC
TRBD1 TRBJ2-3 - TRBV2 CASSEQGRGFSDTQYF TGTGCCAGCAGTGAACAGGGCAGGGGGTTTTCAGATACGCAGTATTTT
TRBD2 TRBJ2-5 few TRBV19 CASSASRGGYQETQYF TGTGCCAGTAGTGCCTCCCGGGGGGGGTACCAAGAGACCCAGTACTTC
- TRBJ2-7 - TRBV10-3 CAITSSRTGSYEQYF TGTGCCATCACTTCGTCCCGGACGGGTTCCTACGAGCAGTACTTC
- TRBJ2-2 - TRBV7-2 CASSSSRGTANTGELFF TGTGCCAGCAGCTCCAGTCGGGGGACAGCGAACACCGGGGAGCTGTTTTTT
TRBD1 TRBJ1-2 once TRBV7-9 CASSHTGVGYTF TGTGCCAGCAGCCACACAGGGGTCGGCTACACCTTC
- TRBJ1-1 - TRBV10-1 CASSEQGSEAFF TGCGCCAGCAGTGAACAGGGCTCTGAAGCTTTCTTT
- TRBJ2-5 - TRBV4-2 CASSKGASRETQYF TGTGCCAGCAGCAAAGGGGCATCACGAGAGACCCAGTACTTC
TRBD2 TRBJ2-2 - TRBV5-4 CASSTGGVGQLRGELFF TGTGCCAGCAGCACGGGAGGTGTGGGGCAGCTTCGTGGGGAGCTGTTTTTT
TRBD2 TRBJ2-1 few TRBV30 CACRLAGALNEQFF TGTGCCTGCCGCCTAGCGGGGGCCCTCAATGAGCAGTTCTTC
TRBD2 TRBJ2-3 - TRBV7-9 CASSLKAGGADTQYF TGTGCCAGCAGCTTAAAAGCGGGGGGCGCAGATACGCAGTATTTT
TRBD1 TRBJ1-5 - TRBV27 CASSPDRVSNQPQHF TGTGCCAGCAGTCCCGACAGGGTGAGCAATCAGCCCCAGCATTTT
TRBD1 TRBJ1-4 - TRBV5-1 CASSLVQGAILGEKLFF TGCGCCAGCAGCTTGGTGCAGGGGGCTATATTAGGAGAAAAACTGTTTTTT
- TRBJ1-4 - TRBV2 CASSRGTNEKLFF TGTGCCAGCAGTAGAGGAACTAATGAAAAACTGTTTTTT
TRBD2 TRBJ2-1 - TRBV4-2 CASSQDLLASGVNYEQFF TGTGCCAGCAGCCAAGATCTTTTGGCTAGCGGGGTGAACTATGAGCAGTTCTTC
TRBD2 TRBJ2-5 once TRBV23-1 CASSPRERGPQAQETQYF TGCGCCAGCAGTCCCAGGGAGCGGGGGCCGCAAGCCCAAGAGACCCAGTACTTC